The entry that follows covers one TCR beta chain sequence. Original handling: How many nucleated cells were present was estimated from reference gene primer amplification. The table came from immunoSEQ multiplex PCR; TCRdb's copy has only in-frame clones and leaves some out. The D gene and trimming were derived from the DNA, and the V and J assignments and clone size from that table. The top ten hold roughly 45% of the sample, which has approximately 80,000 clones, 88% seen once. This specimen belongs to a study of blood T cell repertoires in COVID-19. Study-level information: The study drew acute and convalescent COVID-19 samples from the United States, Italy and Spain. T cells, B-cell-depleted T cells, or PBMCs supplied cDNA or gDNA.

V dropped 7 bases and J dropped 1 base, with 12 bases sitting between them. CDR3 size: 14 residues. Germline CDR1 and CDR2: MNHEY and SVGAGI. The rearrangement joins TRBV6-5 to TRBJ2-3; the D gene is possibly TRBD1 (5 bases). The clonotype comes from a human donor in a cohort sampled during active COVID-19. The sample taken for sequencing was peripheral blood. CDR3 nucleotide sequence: TGTGCCAGCAAGATCGGACACCGCACAGATACGCAGTATTTT. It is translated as CASKIGHRTDTQYF.